Following are 29 T cell receptor beta chains from one sample sequenced in a study of Ad26.COV2.S vaccination and SARS-CoV-2 variants. The data were produced by immunoSEQ multiplex PCR, yet TCRdb's version contains in-frame clones alone and is incomplete. The sample carries about 480,000 clones, about 83% recorded once. Treatment here: 15 to 20 received Ad26.COV2.S at low or high dose, single or two shots; several received placebo; per-sample allocation not given. Samples analyzed were those drawn on day 63 after the first vaccine or placebo injection. The specimen was peripheral blood, collected in a trial of Ad26.COV2.S vaccine versus placebo. The receptors come from a person between 18 and 65 years old who received the Ad26.COV2.S COVID-19 vaccine or a placebo.

The chain links TRBV9 to TRBJ2-6; D possibly corresponds to TRBD2 (5 bases). Trimming removed 5 bases from V and 1 base from J, with 10 bases in between. Germline CDR1 reads SGDLS; CDR2 reads YYNGEE. The CDR3 has 15 residues. The CDR3 DNA sequence: TGTGCCAGCAGTAAAACTAGTTCTGGGGCCAACGTCCTGACTTTC. Residues: CASSKTSSGANVLTF.

The chain carries TRBV5-1 and TRBJ1-1; TRBD1 aligns across 7 bases. V lost 3 bases, J lost 6 bases, and 8 bases stayed unmatched. This CDR3 has 14 residues. The germline V gene encodes CDR1 SGHRS and CDR2 YFSETQ. Written as DNA, the CDR3 is TGCGCCAGCAGCTGGGGGGACAGAGGGGCTGAAGCTTTCTTT. It codes for CASSWGDRGAEAFF.

This clone was recorded only once. CDR3 protein: CASSFPGTEAFF. The CDR3 region has the DNA TGTGCCAGCAGCTTTCCGGGAACTGAAGCTTTCTTT. This chain connects TRBV7-2 to TRBJ1-1; D unresolved. The germline V gene encodes CDR1 SGHTA and CDR2 FQGNSA. This CDR3 contains 12 residues. With 3 bases removed from V and 5 bases from J, the gap between germline ends came to 7 bases.

The chain links TRBV28 to TRBJ2-1; maybe TRBD2 (6 bases). CDR3 size: 14 residues. Germline-derived CDR1 and CDR2 are MDHEN and SYDVKM. With 2 bases removed from V and 6 bases from J, the gap between germline ends came to 11 bases. The chain's CDR3 is CASSLTGLPNEQFF. The CDR3 bases are TGTGCCAGCAGTTTAACGGGACTCCCCAATGAGCAGTTCTTC.

The V call is TRBV6-5, the J call TRBJ2-7; D uncertain. Between the trimmed V and J ends, which lost 5 bases and 3 bases, there was a span of 11 bases. The CDR3 sequence is 13 residues long. Per germline, CDR1 MNHEY and CDR2 SVGAGI. CDR3 in amino acids: CASSPNQSYEQYF. The CDR3 region has the DNA TGTGCCAGCAGTCCAAACCAGAGCTACGAGCAGTACTTC.

The chain couples TRBV18 to TRBJ2-7, with D uncertain. The CDR3 is 14 residues long. Trimming removed 6 bases at V and 2 bases at J, with 14 bases between. CDR1 and CDR2 (germline): KGHSH, LQKENI. CDR3 sequence reads: CASSIYRETYEQYF. The CDR3 coding sequence is TGTGCCAGCTCGATATATAGAGAGACCTACGAGCAGTACTTC.

The rearrangement links TRBV6-2 or TRBV6-3 to TRBJ2-1; 10 nucleotides line up with TRBD1. V gave up 5 bases and J gave up 5 bases; unmatched junction bases: 9. From germline, CDR1 is MNHEY and CDR2 SVGEGT. The CDR3 is 16 amino acids. The CDR3 spells CASSNPGQGPNNEQFF. The CDR3 DNA is TGTGCCAGCAGTAATCCGGGACAGGGGCCCAACAATGAGCAGTTCTTC.

V usage is TRBV7-9 and J usage is TRBJ2-1, with TRBD1 matching 8 bases. After removal of 6 bases from V and 8 bases from J, the junction contained 15 bases not matched to a gene. Germline V gene sequence: CDR1 SEHNR, CDR2 FQNEAQ (reference sequence). The CDR3 consists of 16 residues. This CDR3 reads CASSPSWQGAKDEQFF. For the CDR3, the DNA is TGTGCCAGCAGTCCATCCTGGCAGGGGGCTAAGGATGAGCAGTTCTTC.

The chain links TRBV7-9 to TRBJ2-7, with 9 bases that match TRBD1. After removal of 4 bases from V and 3 bases from J, the junction contained 10 bases not matched to a gene. Per germline, CDR1 SEHNR and CDR2 FQNEAQ (reference sequence). The CDR3 is 16 amino acids. The CDR3 spells CASSSPQGASFYEQYF. As DNA, the CDR3 is TGTGCCAGCAGCTCACCACAGGGGGCGAGTTTCTACGAGCAGTACTTC.

This clone has only one observation. The V call is TRBV29-1, the J call TRBJ1-1; D gene unclear. V was shortened by 7 bases and J by 4 bases, with 22 bases between the two germline ends. Germline values: CDR1 SQVTM, CDR2 ANQGSEA. CDR3 length equals 15 residues. CDR3 bases: TGCAGCGATGACCGGGAACCAACTTTCCCCACTGAAGCTTTCTTT. Encoded protein: CSDDREPTFPTEAFF.

This chain joins TRBV29-1 and TRBJ1-1; the D gene is possibly TRBD1 (5 bases). V was clipped by 3 bases and J by 8 bases, with 10 bases between them. Germline CDR1 SQVTM, CDR2 ANQGSEA. The CDR3 spans 11 residues. The DNA for the CDR3 is TGCAGCGTTGAGACAGCCCTGGAAGCTTTCTTT. Its protein product is CSVETALEAFF.

V usage is TRBV5-4 and J usage is TRBJ1-2; a possible D gene is TRBD1 (5 bases). The V and J ends lost 5 bases and 4 bases respectively, with 21 bases between them. There are 16 residues in the CDR3. CDR1 and CDR2 (germline): SGHNT, YYREEE (reference sequence). The CDR3 here is CASRSLPGPRSYGYTF. The CDR3 DNA reads as TGTGCCAGCAGATCGCTGCCGGGACCGAGATCCTATGGCTACACCTTC.

The chain is built from TRBV27 and TRBJ1-4; D is unresolved. V lost 4 bases and J 8 bases, leaving 8 bases between the germline ends. There are 12 residues in the CDR3. In germline, CDR1 is MNHEY, CDR2 SMNVEV (reference sequence). The CDR3 DNA reads as TGTGCCAGCAGTTCCCTAAAGGAAAAACTGTTTTTT. Its protein is CASSSLKEKLFF.

The chain has TRBV28 and TRBJ1-5; 8 bases agree with TRBD1. Per germline, CDR1 MDHEN and CDR2 SYDVKM. V lost 6 bases to trimming and J lost 2 bases; unmatched junction nucleotides: 9. The CDR3 loop spans 16 amino acids. CDR3: CASRVRGQGGNQPQHF. As DNA, the CDR3 is TGTGCCAGCAGGGTCAGGGGGCAGGGCGGCAATCAGCCCCAGCATTTT.

The genes are TRBV19 and TRBJ1-5; no firm D call. This CDR3 has 13 residues. Germline assignment: CDR1 LNHDA and CDR2 SQIVND (reference sequence). Trimming took 8 bases from V and 4 from J, leaving 12 bases between them. For the CDR3, the DNA is TGTGCCAGTGCAGAAACCCGAAATCAGCCCCAGCATTTT. Translating it yields CASAETRNQPQHF.

The count of this clone is one. The CDR3 spells CASSLSAYYNEQFF. CDR3 DNA: TGTGCCAGTAGCCTGAGTGCCTACTACAATGAGCAGTTCTTC. The V call is TRBV19, the J call TRBJ2-1; D not resolved. CDR1 and CDR2 from the germline V gene are LNHDA and SQIVND (reference sequence). This CDR3 has 14 residues. V lost 6 bases to trimming and J lost 3 bases, with 12 bases between them. Full variable domain (remainder filled in from reference TRBV19 and TRBJ2-1): DGGITQSPKYLFRKEGQNVTLSCEQNLNHDAMYWYRQDPGQGLRLIYYSQIVNDFQKGDIAEGYSVSREKKESFPLTVTSAQKNPTAFYLCASSLSAYYNEQFFGPGTRLTVL.

The chain links TRBV14 to TRBJ2-1; TRBD2 is a possible D gene (6 bases). Germline CDR1 reads SGHDN; CDR2 reads FVKESK. Deletions cut 0 bases from V and 12 bases from J, with 18 bases between. This CDR3 has 15 amino acids. The CDR3 region has the DNA TGTGCCAGCAGCCAAGAGGAGGGAGTTGGTTGGAGGCAGTTCTTC. This sequence encodes CASSQEEGVGWRQFF.

This clone was seen at least ten times. The chain joins TRBV27 to TRBJ2-7; D might be TRBD1 (6 bases). The CDR3 length is 14 residues. Trimming removed 8 bases from V and 3 bases from J, with 17 bases in between. Per the germline V gene, CDR1 is MNHEY and CDR2 is SMNVEV (reference sequence). The CDR3 here is CASYSRGHSYEQYF. As DNA, the CDR3 is TGTGCCAGCTATAGCAGGGGACATAGCTACGAGCAGTACTTC.

The V call is TRBV27, the J call TRBJ1-5; D is ambiguous. Germline CDR1 and CDR2: MNHEY and SMNVEV (reference sequence). The V and J ends lost 6 bases and 5 bases respectively, with 17 bases between them. The CDR3 is made up of 15 amino acids. CDR3 in DNA: TGTGCCAGCAGCCTTCTGGCGGGGTACGATCAGCCCCAGCATTTT. Its translation: CASSLLAGYDQPQHF.

The chain uses TRBV4-2 and TRBJ2-3, with 7 nucleotides matching TRBD2. Germline assignment: CDR1 LGHNA and CDR2 YNFKEQ. The CDR3 is 16 amino acids. J gave up 5 bases and V 0 bases, and 8 bases lay outside the gene matches. CDR3 in amino acids: CASSQDGRGGGDTQYF. The CDR3 DNA follows: TGTGCCAGCAGCCAAGATGGAAGGGGCGGGGGAGATACGCAGTATTTT.

The V call is TRBV5-1, the J call TRBJ2-1; D may be TRBD2 (6 bases). The CDR3 consists of 15 residues. V was pared by 0 bases and J by 10 bases, with 17 bases between. From germline, CDR1 is SGHRS and CDR2 YFSETQ. The DNA for the CDR3 is TGCGCCAGCAGCTTGGGGGCTAGCGCTCCATTGGAGCAGTTCTTC. Translation: CASSLGASAPLEQFF.

Comments on this clone: This specimen includes other DNA sequences encoding the same CDR3. The chain is built from TRBV5-1 and TRBJ2-7; TRBD2 aligns across 9 bases. V was clipped by 0 bases and J by 3 bases; unmatched bases: 1. The V gene's germline CDR1 is SGHRS and CDR2 YFSETQ. CDR3 length: 14 residues. The CDR3 loop reads CASSLAAGGYEQYF. The CDR3 nucleotides read TGCGCCAGCAGCTTGGCAGCGGGGGGCTACGAGCAGTACTTC.

The rearrangement joins TRBV20-1 to TRBJ2-1; D unclear. Trimming left V 1 base short and J 10 bases short, with 8 bases between. The CDR3 is 11 amino acids. Germline V gene data show CDR1 as DFQATT and CDR2 as SNEGSKA (reference sequence). The CDR3 nucleotides are TGCAGTGCTAGAGGGTCAACAGAGCAGTTCTTC. The encoded protein is CSARGSTEQFF.

This rearrangement joins TRBV5-4 to TRBJ2-1, with 7 nucleotides matching TRBD2. Germline V gene data show CDR1 as SGHNT and CDR2 as YYREEE (reference sequence). This CDR3 region has 17 residues. V shed 3 bases, J shed 5 bases, and the junction held 14 bases outside the gene matches. In DNA form, the CDR3 reads TGTGCCAGCAGCTGGGGGATTCGCGGGAGAGGTAACAATGAGCAGTTCTTC. It codes for CASSWGIRGRGNNEQFF.

This clone is a singleton in its sample. The chain carries TRBV2 and TRBJ1-1; D is perhaps TRBD1 (5 bases). Germline V gene data show CDR1 as SNHLY and CDR2 as FYNNEI. The CDR3 runs 15 residues. V lost 4 bases and J 0 bases, leaving 12 bases between the germline ends. This CDR3 reads CASSGAGGLNTEAFF. DNA of the CDR3: TGTGCCAGCAGTGGGGCGGGGGGATTGAACACTGAAGCTTTCTTT.

This clone was seen only once. This sequence joins TRBV10-3 and TRBJ2-5, with D perhaps given as TRBD1 or TRBD2 (6 bases each). Trimming left V 9 bases short and J 5 bases short, with 16 bases between. This CDR3 is 13 amino acids long. The germline CDR1 and CDR2 sequences are ENHRY and SYGVKD. CDR3 region: CAIQGGNGETQYF. The CDR3 DNA is TGTGCCATACAGGGAGGTAACGGGGAGACCCAGTACTTC.

This chain links TRBV11-1 with TRBJ1-2; possible D gene TRBD1, 5 bases. With 2 bases removed from V and 4 bases from J, the gap between germline ends came to 14 bases. CDR3 length: 15 amino acids. Germline V CDR1 and CDR2: SGHAT, FQDESV (reference sequence). CDR3 DNA: TGTGCCAGCAGCTTAACCCCCCAGGGACCCTATGGCTACACCTTC. It yields the protein CASSLTPQGPYGYTF.

The CDR3 region is CASSIGDRIQETQYF. CDR3 coding DNA: TGTGCCAGTAGTATAGGGGACAGGATACAAGAGACCCAGTACTTC. This chain uses TRBV19 with TRBJ2-5, with 8 bases aligning to TRBD1. Germline CDR1 reads LNHDA; CDR2 reads SQIVND (reference sequence). CDR3 length equals 15 residues. J lost 2 bases, V lost 1 base, and 3 bases had no gene match.

The chain joins TRBV6-5 to TRBJ2-7; D might be TRBD1 (5 bases). The V gene lost 0 bases and the J gene lost 3 bases, with 12 bases spanning the gap. This CDR3 region has 15 residues. Germline values: CDR1 MNHEY, CDR2 SVGAGI. This chain's CDR3 is CASSYSPGRNYEQYF. The CDR3 coding sequence is TGTGCCAGCAGTTACTCGCCAGGGCGGAACTACGAGCAGTACTTC.